The subject of this entry is one TCR beta chain. This specimen belongs to a study of blood T cell repertoires in COVID-19. Before being deemed recovered, Cohort 3 donors had two negative PCRs, clearance, or symptom resolution. The method was immunoSEQ multiplex PCR; TCRdb's version includes in-frame clones alone and lacks a portion of them. The data show approximately 140,000 clones, 75% to 90% seen once. CDR1 and CDR2 (germline): LNHDA, SQIVND (reference sequence). This CDR3 comprises 15 residues. Unmatched junction bases numbered 8, after V lost 2 bases and J lost 5 bases. The chain recombines TRBV19 with TRBJ2-7, with TRBD1 identical over 8 bases. The source material was PBMCs or T cells enriched from blood (not recorded which). The clonotype originates from a woman in her fifties or sixties who had recovered from COVID-19. DNA for the CDR3: TGTGCCAGTAGTATAATGGGGCCAGGGGGCGACGAGCAGTACTTC. It yields the protein CASSIMGPGGDEQYF.